This TCR beta chain emerged from a study of blood T cell repertoires in COVID-19. Clones were sequenced by immunoSEQ multiplex PCR, and TCRdb holds only the in-frame ones, with some missing. This table holds almost 95,000 clones, roughly 70% found once. CDR1 is WNHNN and CDR2 is SYGVQD in the germline V gene (reference sequence). V was pared by 8 bases and J by 7 bases, with 6 bases between. The CDR3 length is 9 residues. The sample was peripheral blood. The gene calls are TRBV10-1 and TRBJ2-7; D might be TRBD2 (5 bases). This receptor was obtained from an older woman in a cohort sampled during active or convalescent COVID-19. The DNA of the CDR3 is TGCGCCAGCCAGCGGGAGCAGTACTTC. Residues: CASQREQYF.